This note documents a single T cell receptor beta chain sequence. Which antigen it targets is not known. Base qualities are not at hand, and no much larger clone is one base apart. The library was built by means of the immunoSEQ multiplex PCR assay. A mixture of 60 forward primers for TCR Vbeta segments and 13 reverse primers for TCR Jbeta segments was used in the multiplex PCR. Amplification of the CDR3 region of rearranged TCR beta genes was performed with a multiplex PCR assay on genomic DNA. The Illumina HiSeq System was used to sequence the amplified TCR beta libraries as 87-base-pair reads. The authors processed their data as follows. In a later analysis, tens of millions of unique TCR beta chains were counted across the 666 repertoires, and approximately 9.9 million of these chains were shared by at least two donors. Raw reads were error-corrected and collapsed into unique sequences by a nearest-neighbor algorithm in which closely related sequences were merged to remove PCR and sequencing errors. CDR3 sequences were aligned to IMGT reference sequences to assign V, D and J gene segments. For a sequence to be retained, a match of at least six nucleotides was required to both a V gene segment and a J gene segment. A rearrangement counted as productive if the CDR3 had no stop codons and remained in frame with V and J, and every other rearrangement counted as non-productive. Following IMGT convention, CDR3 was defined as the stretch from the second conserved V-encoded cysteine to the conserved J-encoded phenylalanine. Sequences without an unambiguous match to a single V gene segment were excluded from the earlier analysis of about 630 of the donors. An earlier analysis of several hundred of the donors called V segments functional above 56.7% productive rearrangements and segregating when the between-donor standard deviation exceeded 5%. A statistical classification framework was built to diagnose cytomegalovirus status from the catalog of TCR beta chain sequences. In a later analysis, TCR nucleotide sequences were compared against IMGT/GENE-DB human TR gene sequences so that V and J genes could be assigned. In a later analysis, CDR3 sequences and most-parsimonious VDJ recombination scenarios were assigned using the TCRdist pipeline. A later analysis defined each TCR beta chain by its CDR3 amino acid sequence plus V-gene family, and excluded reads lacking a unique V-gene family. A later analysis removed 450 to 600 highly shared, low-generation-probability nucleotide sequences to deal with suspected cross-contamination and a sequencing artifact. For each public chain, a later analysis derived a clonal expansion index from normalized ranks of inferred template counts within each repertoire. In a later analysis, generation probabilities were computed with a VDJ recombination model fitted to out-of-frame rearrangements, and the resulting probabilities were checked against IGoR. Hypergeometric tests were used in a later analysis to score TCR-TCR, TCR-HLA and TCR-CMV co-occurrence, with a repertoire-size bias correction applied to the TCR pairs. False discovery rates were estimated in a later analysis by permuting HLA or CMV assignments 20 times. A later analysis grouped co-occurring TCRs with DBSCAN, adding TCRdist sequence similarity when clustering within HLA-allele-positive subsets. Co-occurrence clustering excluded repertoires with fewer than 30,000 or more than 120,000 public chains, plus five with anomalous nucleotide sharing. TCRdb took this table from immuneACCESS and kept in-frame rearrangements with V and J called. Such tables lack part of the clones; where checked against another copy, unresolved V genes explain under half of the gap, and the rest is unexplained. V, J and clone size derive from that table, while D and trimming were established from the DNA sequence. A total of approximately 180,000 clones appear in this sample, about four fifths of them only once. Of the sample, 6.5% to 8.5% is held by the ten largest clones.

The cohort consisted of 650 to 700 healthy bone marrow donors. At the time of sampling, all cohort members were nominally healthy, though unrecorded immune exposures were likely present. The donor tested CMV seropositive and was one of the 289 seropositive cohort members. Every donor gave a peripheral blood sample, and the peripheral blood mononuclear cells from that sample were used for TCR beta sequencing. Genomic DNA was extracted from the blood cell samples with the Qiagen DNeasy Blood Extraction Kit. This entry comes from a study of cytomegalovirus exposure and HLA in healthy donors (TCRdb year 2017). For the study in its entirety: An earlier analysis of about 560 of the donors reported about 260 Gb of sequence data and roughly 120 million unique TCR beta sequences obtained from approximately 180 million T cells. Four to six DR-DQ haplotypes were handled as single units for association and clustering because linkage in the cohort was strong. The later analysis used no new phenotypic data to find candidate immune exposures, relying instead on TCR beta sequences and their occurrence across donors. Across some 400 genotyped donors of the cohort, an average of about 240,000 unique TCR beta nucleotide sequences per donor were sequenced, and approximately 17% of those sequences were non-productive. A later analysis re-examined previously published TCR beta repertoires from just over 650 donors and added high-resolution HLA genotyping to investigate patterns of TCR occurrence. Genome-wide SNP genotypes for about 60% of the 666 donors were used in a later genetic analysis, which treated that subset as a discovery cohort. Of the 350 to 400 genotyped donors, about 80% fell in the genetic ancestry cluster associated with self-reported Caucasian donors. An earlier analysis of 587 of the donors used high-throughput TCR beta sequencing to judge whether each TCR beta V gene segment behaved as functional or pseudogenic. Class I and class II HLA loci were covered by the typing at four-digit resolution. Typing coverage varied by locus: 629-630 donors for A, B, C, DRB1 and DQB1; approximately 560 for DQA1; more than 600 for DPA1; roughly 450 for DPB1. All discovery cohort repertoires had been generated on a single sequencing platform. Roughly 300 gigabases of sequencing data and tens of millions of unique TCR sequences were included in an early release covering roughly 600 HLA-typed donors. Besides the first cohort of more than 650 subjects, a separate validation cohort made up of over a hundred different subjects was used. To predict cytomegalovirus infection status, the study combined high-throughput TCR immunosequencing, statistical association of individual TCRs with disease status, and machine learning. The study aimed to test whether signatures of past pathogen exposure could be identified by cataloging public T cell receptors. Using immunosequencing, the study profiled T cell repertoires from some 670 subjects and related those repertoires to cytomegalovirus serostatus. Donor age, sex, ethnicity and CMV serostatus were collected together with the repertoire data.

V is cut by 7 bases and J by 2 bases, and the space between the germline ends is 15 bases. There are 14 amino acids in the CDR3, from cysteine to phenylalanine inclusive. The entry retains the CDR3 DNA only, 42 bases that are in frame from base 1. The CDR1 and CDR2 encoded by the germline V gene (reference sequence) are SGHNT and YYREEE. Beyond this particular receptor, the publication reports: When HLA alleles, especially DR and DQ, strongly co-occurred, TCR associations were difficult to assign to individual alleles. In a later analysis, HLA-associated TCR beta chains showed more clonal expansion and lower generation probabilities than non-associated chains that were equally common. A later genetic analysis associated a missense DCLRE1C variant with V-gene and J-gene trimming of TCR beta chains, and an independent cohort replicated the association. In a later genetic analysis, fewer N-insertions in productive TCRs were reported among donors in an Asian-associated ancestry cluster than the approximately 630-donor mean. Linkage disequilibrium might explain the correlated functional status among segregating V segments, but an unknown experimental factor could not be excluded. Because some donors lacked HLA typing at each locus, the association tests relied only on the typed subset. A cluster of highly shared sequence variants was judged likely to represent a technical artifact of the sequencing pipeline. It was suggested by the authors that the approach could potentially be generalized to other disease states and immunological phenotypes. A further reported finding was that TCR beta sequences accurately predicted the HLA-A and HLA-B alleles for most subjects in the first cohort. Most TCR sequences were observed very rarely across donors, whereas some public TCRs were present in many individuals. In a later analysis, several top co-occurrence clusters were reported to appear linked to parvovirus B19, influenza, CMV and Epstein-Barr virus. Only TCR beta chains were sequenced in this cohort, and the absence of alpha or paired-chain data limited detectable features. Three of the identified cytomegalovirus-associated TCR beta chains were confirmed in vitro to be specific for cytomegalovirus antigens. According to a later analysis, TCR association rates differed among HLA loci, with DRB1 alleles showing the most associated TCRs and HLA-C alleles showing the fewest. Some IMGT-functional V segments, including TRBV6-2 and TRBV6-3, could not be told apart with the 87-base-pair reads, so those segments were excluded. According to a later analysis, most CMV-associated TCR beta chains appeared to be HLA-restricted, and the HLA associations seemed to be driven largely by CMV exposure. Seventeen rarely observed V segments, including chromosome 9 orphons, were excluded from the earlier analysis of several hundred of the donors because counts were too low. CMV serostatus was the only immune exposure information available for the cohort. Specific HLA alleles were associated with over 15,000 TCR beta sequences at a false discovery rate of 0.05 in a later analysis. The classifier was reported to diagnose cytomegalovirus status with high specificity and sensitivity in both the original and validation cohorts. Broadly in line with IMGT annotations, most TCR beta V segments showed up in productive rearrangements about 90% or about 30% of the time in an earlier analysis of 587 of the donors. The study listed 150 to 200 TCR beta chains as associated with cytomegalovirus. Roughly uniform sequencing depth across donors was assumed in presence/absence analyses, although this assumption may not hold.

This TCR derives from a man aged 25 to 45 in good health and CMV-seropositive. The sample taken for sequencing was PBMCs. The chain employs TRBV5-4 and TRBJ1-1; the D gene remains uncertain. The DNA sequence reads TGTGCCAGCGGAGGGTTGGGCCCTAACACTGAAGCTTTCTTT. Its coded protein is CASGGLGPNTEAFF.